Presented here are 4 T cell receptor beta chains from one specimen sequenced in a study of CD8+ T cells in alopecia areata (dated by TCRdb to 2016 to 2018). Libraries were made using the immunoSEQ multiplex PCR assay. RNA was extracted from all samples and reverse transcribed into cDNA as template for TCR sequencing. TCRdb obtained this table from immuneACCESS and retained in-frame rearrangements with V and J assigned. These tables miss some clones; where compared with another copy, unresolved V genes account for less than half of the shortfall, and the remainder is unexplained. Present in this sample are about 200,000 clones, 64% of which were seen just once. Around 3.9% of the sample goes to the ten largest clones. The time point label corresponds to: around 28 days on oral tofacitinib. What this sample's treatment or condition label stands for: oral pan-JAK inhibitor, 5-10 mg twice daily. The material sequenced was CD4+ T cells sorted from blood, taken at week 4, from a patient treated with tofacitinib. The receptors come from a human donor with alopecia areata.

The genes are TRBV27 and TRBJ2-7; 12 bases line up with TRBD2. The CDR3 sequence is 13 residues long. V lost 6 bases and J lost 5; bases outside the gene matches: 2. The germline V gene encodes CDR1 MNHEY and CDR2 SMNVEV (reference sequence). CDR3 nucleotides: TGTGCCAGCAGGGCTAGCGGGGGGGACGAGCAGTACTTC. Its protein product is CASRASGGDEQYF.

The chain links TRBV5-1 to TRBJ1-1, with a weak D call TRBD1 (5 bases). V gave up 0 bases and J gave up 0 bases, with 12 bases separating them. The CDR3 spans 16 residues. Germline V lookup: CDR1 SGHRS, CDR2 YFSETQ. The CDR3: CASSLVRTSLNTEAFF. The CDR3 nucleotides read TGCGCCAGCAGCTTGGTCCGGACATCTCTGAACACTGAAGCTTTCTTT.

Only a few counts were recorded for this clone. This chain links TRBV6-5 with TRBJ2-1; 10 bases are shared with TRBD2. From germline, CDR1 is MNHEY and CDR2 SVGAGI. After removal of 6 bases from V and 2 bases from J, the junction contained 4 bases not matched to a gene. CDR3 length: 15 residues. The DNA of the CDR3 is TGTGCCAGCAGCCGTGGACTAGCGGCCTACAATGAGCAGTTCTTC. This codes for CASSRGLAAYNEQFF.

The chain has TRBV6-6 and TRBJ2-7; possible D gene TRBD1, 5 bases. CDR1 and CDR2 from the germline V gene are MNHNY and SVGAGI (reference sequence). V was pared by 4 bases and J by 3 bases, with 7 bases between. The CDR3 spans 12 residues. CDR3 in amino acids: CASSSQGYEQYF. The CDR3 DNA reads TGTGCCAGCAGTTCGCAGGGCTACGAGCAGTACTTC.